This T cell receptor beta chain was sequenced during a study of cytomegalovirus exposure and HLA in healthy donors. Study-wide background: The same platform as the approximately 670 first-cohort repertoires was used for the 95 to 150 validation repertoires, a later analysis reported.

For this clone: Its antigen is currently unknown.

Losses at the gene ends were 3 bases for V and 1 base for J; bases not matched to a gene: 6. Germline V lookup: CDR1 SGHTA, CDR2 FQGNSA. The CDR3 is 16 residues long. TCRdb's table, derived via immunoSEQ multiplex PCR, lists solely in-frame clones and lacks some. Here the sample spans over 120,000 clones, 89% being singletons. Broader study findings: In the 95 to 150 validation repertoires, approximately 93% of cluster scores exceeded 0, per a later analysis. The study designated around 150 TCR beta chains cytomegalovirus-associated. A few of the chains that were CMV-associated were confirmed in vitro to be specific for CMV antigens.

The chain carries TRBV7-2 and TRBJ1-1; 9 bases are a match to TRBD1. The sequenced sample was PBMCs. This TCR derives from a young woman in good health and CMV-seropositive. In DNA, the CDR3 is TGTGCCAGCAGCTTCGGGACAGGGCATGCGAACACTGAAGCTTTCTTT. It yields the protein CASSFGTGHANTEAFF.